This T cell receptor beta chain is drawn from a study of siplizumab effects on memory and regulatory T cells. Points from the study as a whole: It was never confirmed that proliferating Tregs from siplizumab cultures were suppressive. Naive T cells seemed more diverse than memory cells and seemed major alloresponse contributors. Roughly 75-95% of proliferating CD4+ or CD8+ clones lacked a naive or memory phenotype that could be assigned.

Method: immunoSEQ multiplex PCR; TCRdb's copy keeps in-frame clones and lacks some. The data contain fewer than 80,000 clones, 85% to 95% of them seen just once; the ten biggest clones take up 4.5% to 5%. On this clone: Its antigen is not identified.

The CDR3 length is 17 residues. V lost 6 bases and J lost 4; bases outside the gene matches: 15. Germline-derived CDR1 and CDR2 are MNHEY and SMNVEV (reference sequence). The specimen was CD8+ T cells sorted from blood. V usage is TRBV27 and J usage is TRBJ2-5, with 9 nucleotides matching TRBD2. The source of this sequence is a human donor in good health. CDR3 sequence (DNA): TGTGCCAGCAGGCCCAGAAGAGGGCGGGGGGGCCCAGAGACCCAGTACTTC. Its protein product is CASRPRRGRGGPETQYF.